The 3 T cell receptor beta chains below were found in one sample sequenced in a study of blood T cell repertoires in COVID-19. Produced via immunoSEQ multiplex PCR; TCRdb's table is partial and in-frame only. The table shows 290,000 or so clones, with about 85% occurring only once. The sample consisted of peripheral blood. These receptors all stem from a man younger than 35 with active or convalescent COVID-19.

V usage is TRBV7-9 and J usage is TRBJ2-1; D is unresolved. In germline, CDR1 is SEHNR, CDR2 FQNEAQ (reference sequence). CDR3 length: 15 residues. Trimming stripped 1 base from V and 0 bases from J, with 7 bases between. CDR3 sequence: CASSLVDFSYNEQFF. DNA for the CDR3: TGTGCCAGCAGCTTAGTAGACTTCTCCTACAATGAGCAGTTCTTC.

The chain links TRBV12-3 or TRBV12-4 to TRBJ2-4, with no clear D. The CDR3 covers 13 residues. V was shortened by 5 bases and J by 0 bases, with 5 bases between the two germline ends. The CDR3 region is CASSVLAKNIQYF. The CDR3 nucleotides read TGTGCCAGCAGTGTTCTAGCCAAAAACATTCAGTACTTC.

This clone has a handful of counts. One junction end disagrees with the germline gene, perhaps due to a read error. This chain connects TRBV14 to TRBJ2-7; 10 bases are a match to TRBD2. This CDR3 is 11 amino acids long. Germline loops: CDR1 SGHDN, CDR2 FVKESK. The CDR3 DNA follows: TGTGCCAGCAGTCAGGCTAGCGGGAGTCACTTC. Encoded protein: CASSQASGSHF.